Reported below is one TCR beta chain. The source of the sample is a study of T cells in Graves' hyperthyroidism and ophthalmopathy. TCR beta CDR3 regions were amplified from RNA. HTBI primers were employed in a first-round RT-PCR of the TCR CDR3. A single record per CDR3 protein comes from TCRdb applying MiXCR to the multiplex PCR reads. In the table there are around 390,000 distinct CDR3 sequences, about 14% of which are singletons. The PBMCs had their origin in roughly 9.8 ml of fresh peripheral blood. This CDR3 has 16 amino acids. The V gene's germline CDR1 is GTSNPN and CDR2 SVGIG (reference sequence). With 5 bases clipped from V and 1 base from J, the junction kept 11 bases outside the gene matches.

This TCR was sampled from a woman in her thirties with Graves' ophthalmopathy. Material for sequencing was blood. The J gene is TRBJ1-5, the V gene TRBV30, with 7 bases identical to TRBD1. The CDR3 sequence is CAWAPPGGNSNQPQHF. The CDR3 DNA reads TGTGCCTGGGCCCCACCAGGGGGGAACAGCAATCAGCCCCAGCATTTT. Based on the CDR3 plus reference TRBV30 and TRBJ1-5, the full variable domain is SQTIHQWPATLVQPVGSPLSLECTVEGTSNPNLYWYRQAAGRGLQLLFYSVGIGQISSEVPQNLSASRPQDRQFILSSKKLLLSDSGFYLCAWAPPGGNSNQPQHFGDGTRLSIL.